A selection of T cell receptor beta chains follows, all from one sample in a study of T cell responses to AZD1222 COVID-19 vaccine. Clones were read by immunoSEQ multiplex PCR, and TCRdb kept only the in-frame ones, dropping some. The sample records approximately 85,000 clones, approximately 86% being singletons. The specimen comprised peripheral blood, sampled on day 0 of AZD1222 vaccination. The receptors stem from an adult in good health. CDR3s include the opening cysteine and the closing phenylalanine or tryptophan. A D gene is named only where the DNA matches it firmly. Clone size is given for some rows only: seen once, a few or many times, or a class if the clone is expanded.

size	D	V	J	DNA	CDR3
.	.	TRBV18	TRBJ2-1	TGTGCCAGCTCACCACCGGGATACAATGAGCAGTTCTTC	CASSPPGYNEQFF
.	TRBD1	TRBV6-5	TRBJ2-7	TGTGCCAGCAGTAGGGACAGGGGCGCCTACGAGCAGTACTTC	CASSRDRGAYEQYF
.	TRBD2	TRBV29-1	TRBJ2-7	TGCAGCGTTGGGGGGAGGGGAGGGATCCACGAGCAGTACTTC	CSVGGRGGIHEQYF
.	.	TRBV10-3	TRBJ1-2	TGTGCCATCAGTGATCCAGGGAAATCGACTAACTATGGCTACACCTTC	CAISDPGKSTNYGYTF
.	TRBD1	TRBV4-2	TRBJ1-2	TGTGCCAGCAGCCAAGATGGGGGACAGGGCGACTATGGCTACACCTTC	CASSQDGGQGDYGYTF
once	.	TRBV7-2	TRBJ1-4	TGTGCCAGCAGCCAATTGAGTGGGGGTGAAAAACTGTTTTTT	CASSQLSGGEKLFF
.	.	TRBV6-5	TRBJ1-4	TGTGCAGAGCAGGGGCAGCACGGTGAAAAACTGTTTTTT	CAEQGQHGEKLFF
.	.	TRBV7-9	TRBJ2-7	TGTGCCAGCAGCTCCCACAGGGAAAGGATCCCCTACGAGCAGTACTTC	CASSSHRERIPYEQYF
.	.	TRBV5-1	TRBJ1-1	TGCGCCAGCAGCTTGGCGGCAGGTAACACTGAAGCTTTCTTT	CASSLAAGNTEAFF
.	.	TRBV3-1/TRBV3-2	TRBJ1-3	TGTGCCAGCAGCCCGAACTCATACTCTGGAAACACCATATATTTT	CASSPNSYSGNTIYF
.	TRBD1	TRBV5-4	TRBJ2-3	TGTGCCAGCAGCTTGGACAGGGGATTCACAGATACGCAGTATTTT	CASSLDRGFTDTQYF
many	.	TRBV3-1/TRBV3-2	TRBJ1-6	TGTGCCAGCAGAGGTGGAACAGCGGAGATCCACTTT	CASRGGTAEIHF
once	.	TRBV30	TRBJ2-7	TGTGCCTGGAAAAACAGTCGGTCCGGGGATGAGCAGTACTTC	CAWKNSRSGDEQYF
.	TRBD1	TRBV5-1	TRBJ2-7	TGCGCCAGCAGCCACACTACAGGGGTATCCTACGAGCAGTACTTC	CASSHTTGVSYEQYF
.	.	TRBV9	TRBJ2-5	TGTGCCAGCAGCGTAGAAGGGGCCCAAGAGACCCAGTACTTC	CASSVEGAQETQYF
.	.	TRBV6-5	TRBJ2-1	TGTGCCAGCAGAGGAAAGAGCAGTTTCGATGAGCAGTTCTTC	CASRGKSSFDEQFF
.	.	TRBV5-8	TRBJ1-6	TGTGCCAGCAGCCACCTACGCCCGGGCTCAAATTCACCCCTCCACTTT	CASSHLRPGSNSPLHF
once	TRBD2	TRBV5-1	TRBJ2-6	TGCGCCAGCAGCTTGGTCGGGGGGTCTGGGGCCAACGTCCTGACTTTC	CASSLVGGSGANVLTF
.	.	TRBV29-1	TRBJ2-1	TGCAGCGTTGTCGAAGGGGACTCCTACAATGAGCAGTTCTTC	CSVVEGDSYNEQFF
.	.	TRBV5-6	TRBJ2-5	TGTGCCAGCAGCTTGCTGGGTGTAAGGGAAGAGACCCAGTACTTC	CASSLLGVREETQYF
.	TRBD2	TRBV7-9	TRBJ2-3	TGTGCCAGCAGCTTTAAGCGGGGGGGCAACACAGATACGCAGTATTTT	CASSFKRGGNTDTQYF
.	.	TRBV19	TRBJ1-5	TGTGCCAGTAGTATAGACCTGTTGCGGGGCAATCAGCCCCAGCATTTT	CASSIDLLRGNQPQHF
.	.	TRBV3-1/TRBV3-2	TRBJ2-7	TGTGCCAGCAGCCTGGGCCGTGGCTACGAGCAGTACTTC	CASSLGRGYEQYF
.	.	TRBV3-1/TRBV3-2	TRBJ1-5	TGTGCCAGCAGCTCCGATGGGGCCCCGCATCAGCCCCAGCATTTT	CASSSDGAPHQPQHF
.	TRBD1	TRBV4-2	TRBJ1-2	TGTGCCAGCAGCCAAGATCTCGGGACAGATATTTATGGCTACACCTTC	CASSQDLGTDIYGYTF
once	.	TRBV2	TRBJ2-2	TGTGCCGGACGTTGGTCAGACACCGGGGAGCTGTTTTTT	CAGRWSDTGELFF
.	.	TRBV27	TRBJ1-1	TGTGCCAGCAGTTTCCGACTCACGGCCATGAACACTGAAGCTTTCTTT	CASSFRLTAMNTEAFF
few	.	TRBV7-2	TRBJ1-1	TGTGCCAGCAGCTACCGGTCGGGTTCGGACACTGAAGCTTTCTTT	CASSYRSGSDTEAFF
.	TRBD1	TRBV5-4	TRBJ2-5	TGTGCCAGCACCAGGGGTCTCCAGGACAGGGCGCAAGAGACCCAGTACTTC	CASTRGLQDRAQETQYF
.	.	TRBV2	TRBJ2-5	TGTGCCAGCAGTGGGTGGGAAGAGACCCAGTACTTC	CASSGWEETQYF
.	TRBD2	TRBV5-1	TRBJ2-3	TGCGCCAGCAGCTTGGTCCGGACTAGCGACGATACGCAGTATTTT	CASSLVRTSDDTQYF
.	TRBD1	TRBV7-9	TRBJ1-4	TGTGCCAGCGGGACAGAAATTGAAAAACTGTTTTTT	CASGTEIEKLFF
once	.	TRBV6-5	TRBJ1-5	TGTGCCAGCAGGAACGGGGGGACTCAGCCCCAGCATTTT	CASRNGGTQPQHF
.	.	TRBV7-9	TRBJ1-4	TGTGCCAGCAGCTTGGGTAGTAGCCCCGGGGAAAAACTGTTTTTT	CASSLGSSPGEKLFF
large	.	TRBV7-9	TRBJ1-2	TGTGCCAGCAGCTTAGGGGTGGCGGGGAACTATGGCTACACCTTC	CASSLGVAGNYGYTF
.	TRBD1	TRBV18	TRBJ1-1	TGTGCCAGCTCACCGGACAGGGGTAATTATGCGAACACTGAAGCTTTCTTT	CASSPDRGNYANTEAFF
.	TRBD2	TRBV6-1	TRBJ2-7	TGTGCCAGCAGGGACTTACTAGCGGGCGGGGAGCAGTACTTC	CASRDLLAGGEQYF
.	.	TRBV2	TRBJ1-2	TGTGCCAGCAGTGAACTCCCGACGCCGAACTATGGCTACACCTTC	CASSELPTPNYGYTF
.	.	TRBV5-4	TRBJ2-1	TGTGCCAGCAGAGTATCTCTTTGGGATGAGAATGAGCAGTTCTTC	CASRVSLWDENEQFF
once	.	TRBV5-1	TRBJ2-7	TGCGCCAGCAGTCAGTTAAACTACGAGCAGTACTTC	CASSQLNYEQYF
.	.	TRBV18	TRBJ2-7	TGTGCCAGCTCACCAGAGGCAGGGTCCCACGAGCAGTACTTC	CASSPEAGSHEQYF
.	.	TRBV18	TRBJ1-6	TGTGCCAGCTCACCGTCCGCGGCCTATAATTCACCCCTCCACTTT	CASSPSAAYNSPLHF
.	TRBD1	TRBV7-3	TRBJ2-5	TGTGCCAGCAGCTCGGCAGGGGGCCAAGAGACCCAGTACTTC	CASSSAGGQETQYF
.	.	TRBV30	TRBJ1-2	TGTGCCTGGGCGGGGAGTACGTATGGCTACACCTTC	CAWAGSTYGYTF